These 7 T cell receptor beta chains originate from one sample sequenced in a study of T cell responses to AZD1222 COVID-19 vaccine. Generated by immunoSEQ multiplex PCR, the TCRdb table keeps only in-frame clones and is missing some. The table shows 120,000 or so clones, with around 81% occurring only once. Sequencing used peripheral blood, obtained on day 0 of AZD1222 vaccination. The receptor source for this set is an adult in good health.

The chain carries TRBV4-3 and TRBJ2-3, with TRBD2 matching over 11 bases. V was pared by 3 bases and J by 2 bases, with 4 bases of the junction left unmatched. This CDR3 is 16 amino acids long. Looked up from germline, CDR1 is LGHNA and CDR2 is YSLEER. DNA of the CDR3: TGCGCCAGCAGCCACAAACTAGCGGGGGTCACAGATACGCAGTATTTT. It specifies CASSHKLAGVTDTQYF.

CDR3 sequence (DNA): TGTGCCAGCAGCGGTCAGGGCTCTAACTATGGCTACACCTTC. Encoded protein: CASSGQGSNYGYTF. The chain uses TRBV7-8 and TRBJ1-2; D may be TRBD1 (5 bases). Per germline, CDR1 SGHVS and CDR2 FQNEAQ. V dropped 5 bases and J dropped 0 bases, with 10 bases sitting between them. The CDR3 has 14 residues.

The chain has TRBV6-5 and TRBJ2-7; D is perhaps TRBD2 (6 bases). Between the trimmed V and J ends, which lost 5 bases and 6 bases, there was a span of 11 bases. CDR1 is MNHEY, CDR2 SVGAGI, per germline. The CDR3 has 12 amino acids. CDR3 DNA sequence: TGTGCCAGCAGTCCCCACGGGGGCGAGCAGTACTTC. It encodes CASSPHGGEQYF.

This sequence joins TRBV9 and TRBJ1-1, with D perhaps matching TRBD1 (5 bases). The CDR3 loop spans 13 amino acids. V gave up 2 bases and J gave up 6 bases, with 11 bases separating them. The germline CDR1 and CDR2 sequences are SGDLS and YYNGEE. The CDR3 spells CASSVGGSAEAFF. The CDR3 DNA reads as TGTGCCAGCAGCGTCGGGGGGAGCGCTGAAGCTTTCTTT.

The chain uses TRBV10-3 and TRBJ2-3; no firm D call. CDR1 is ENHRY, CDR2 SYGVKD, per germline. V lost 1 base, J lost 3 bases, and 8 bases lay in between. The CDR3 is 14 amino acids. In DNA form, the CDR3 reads TGTGCCATCAGTGAGTTAAGCTTTACAGATACGCAGTATTTT. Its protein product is CAISELSFTDTQYF.

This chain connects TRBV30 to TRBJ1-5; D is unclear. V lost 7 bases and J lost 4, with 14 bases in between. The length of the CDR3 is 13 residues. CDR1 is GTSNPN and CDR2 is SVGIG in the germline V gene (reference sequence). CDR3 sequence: CAYTRHPNQPQHF. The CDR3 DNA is TGTGCCTACACCAGACATCCAAATCAGCCCCAGCATTTT.

CDR3 nucleotide sequence: TGTGCCAGCAGCCCTTGGAGTGGGAACACAGATACGCAGTATTTT. Its translation is CASSPWSGNTDTQYF. J is TRBJ2-3 and V is TRBV14, with no clear D. The germline V and J ends were trimmed by 4 bases and 2 bases, with 13 bases remaining between them. CDR3 length: 15 residues. Germline V CDR1 and CDR2: SGHDN, FVKESK. Complete variable domain (other parts from reference TRBV14 and TRBJ2-3): EAGVTQFPSHSVIEKGQTVTLRCDPISGHDNLYWYRRVMGKEIKFLLHFVKESKQDESGMPNNRFLAERTGGTYSTLKVQPAELEDSGVYFCASSPWSGNTDTQYFGPGTRLTVL.